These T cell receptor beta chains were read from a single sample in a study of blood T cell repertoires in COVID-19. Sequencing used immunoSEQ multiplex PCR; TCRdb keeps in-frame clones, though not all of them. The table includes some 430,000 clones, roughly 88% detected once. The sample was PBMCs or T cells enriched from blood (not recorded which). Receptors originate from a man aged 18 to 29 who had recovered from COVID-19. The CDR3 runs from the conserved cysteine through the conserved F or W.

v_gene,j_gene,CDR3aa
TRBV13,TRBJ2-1,CASSQLVDIEYTSSYNEQFF
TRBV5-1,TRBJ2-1,CASSQGLAVGYNEQFF
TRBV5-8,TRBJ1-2,CASSLRQYPPNF
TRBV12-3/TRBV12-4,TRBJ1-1,CASRDRLEAFF
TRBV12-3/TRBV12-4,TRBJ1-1,CASSRRNTEAFF
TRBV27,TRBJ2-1,CASTERLSSYNEQFF
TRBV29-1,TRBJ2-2,CSVESSGNTGELFF
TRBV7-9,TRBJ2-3,CASSPGVAADTQYF
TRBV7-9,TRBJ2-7,CASSLKGRDSSYEQYF
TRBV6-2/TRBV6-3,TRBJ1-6,CASSPPRQGTGYNSPLHF
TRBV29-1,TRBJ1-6,CSVGQGGDSPLHF
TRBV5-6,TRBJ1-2,CASSLFDNNYGYTF
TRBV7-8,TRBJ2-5,CASSLVPREETQYF
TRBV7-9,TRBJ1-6,CASSLASVANSPLHF
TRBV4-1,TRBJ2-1,CASSQDFLAGGSYNEQFF
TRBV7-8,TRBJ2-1,CASRRGASGRYNEQFF
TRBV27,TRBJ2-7,CASSYAYQPLGQGWGYEQYF
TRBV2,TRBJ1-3,CASSDETGVTGNTIYF
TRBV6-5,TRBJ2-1,CASSRTSGIQNEQFF
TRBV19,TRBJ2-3,CASTSMRGSDTQYF
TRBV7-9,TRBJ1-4,CASSSNSARGEKLFF
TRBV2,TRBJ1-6,CASSPPGTGRNNSPLHF
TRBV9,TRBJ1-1,CASSVEGMNTEAFF
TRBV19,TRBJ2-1,CASSDSSGTYNEQFF
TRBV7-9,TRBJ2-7,CASSLGGSGVSYEQYF
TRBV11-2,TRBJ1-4,CASSSLTGMGEKLFF
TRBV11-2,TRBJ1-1,CASSFPQGREAFF
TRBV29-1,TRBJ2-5,CSGGQETQYF
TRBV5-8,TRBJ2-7,CASSQGQGFDEQYF
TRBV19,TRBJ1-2,CASSTPTGGYGYTF
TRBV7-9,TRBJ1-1,CASSLGERPEAFF
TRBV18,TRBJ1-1,CASSSDRNTEAFF
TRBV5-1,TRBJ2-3,CATSTDSLRDTQYF
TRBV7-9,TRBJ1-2,CASRRAGTGHGYTF
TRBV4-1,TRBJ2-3,CASSQDINSGTDTQYF
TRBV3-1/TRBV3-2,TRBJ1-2,CASSQGAGGGYTF
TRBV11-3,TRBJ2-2,CASRQGYTGELFF
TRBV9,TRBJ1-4,CASSVGGYAEKLFF
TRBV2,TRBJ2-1,CASRVTSVNEQFF